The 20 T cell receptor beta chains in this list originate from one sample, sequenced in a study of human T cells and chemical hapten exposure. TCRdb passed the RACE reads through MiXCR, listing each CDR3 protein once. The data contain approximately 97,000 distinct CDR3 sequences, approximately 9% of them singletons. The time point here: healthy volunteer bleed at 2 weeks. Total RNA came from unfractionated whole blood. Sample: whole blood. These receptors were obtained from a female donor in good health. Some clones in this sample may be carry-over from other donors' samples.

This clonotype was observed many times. The CDR3 coding sequence is TGTGCCAGCAGCAGCGAGACAGGGATTTTAATAACAGATACGCAGTATTTT. Its translation: CASSSETGILITDTQYF. V usage is TRBV7-9 and J usage is TRBJ2-3, with 7 bases fitting TRBD1. Germline CDR1 and CDR2: SEHNR and FQNEAQ (reference sequence). The CDR3 covers 17 residues. The trim removed 5 bases at V and 3 bases at J, leaving 14 bases unmatched. The whole variable domain, filled in from reference TRBV7-9 and TRBJ2-3, reads DTGVSQNPRHKITKRGQNVTFRCDPISEHNRLYWYRQTLGQGPEFLTYFQNEAQLEKSRLLSDRFSAERPKGSFSTLEIQRTEQGDSAMYLCASSSETGILITDTQYFGPGTRLTVL.

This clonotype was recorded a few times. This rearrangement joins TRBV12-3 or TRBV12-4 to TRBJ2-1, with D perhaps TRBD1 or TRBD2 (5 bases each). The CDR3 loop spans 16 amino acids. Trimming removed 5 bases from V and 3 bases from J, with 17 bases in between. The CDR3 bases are TGTGCCAGCAGTGGGGCCGGGACCAGGATCTACAATGAGCAGTTCTTC. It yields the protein CASSGAGTRIYNEQFF.

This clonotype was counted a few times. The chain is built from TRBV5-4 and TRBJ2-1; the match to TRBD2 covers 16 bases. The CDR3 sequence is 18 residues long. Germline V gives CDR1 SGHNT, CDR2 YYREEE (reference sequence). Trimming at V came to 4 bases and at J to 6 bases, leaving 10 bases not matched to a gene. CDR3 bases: TGTGCCAGCAGCGGGGGGGTTGGGACTAGCGGGAGGGCCAATGAGCAGTTCTTC. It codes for CASSGGVGTSGRANEQFF. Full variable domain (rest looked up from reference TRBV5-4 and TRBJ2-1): ETGVTQSPTHLIKTRGQQVTLRCSSQSGHNTVSWYQQALGQGPQFIFQYYREEENGRGNFPPRFSGLQFPNYSSELNVNALELDDSALYLCASSGGVGTSGRANEQFFGPGTRLTVL.

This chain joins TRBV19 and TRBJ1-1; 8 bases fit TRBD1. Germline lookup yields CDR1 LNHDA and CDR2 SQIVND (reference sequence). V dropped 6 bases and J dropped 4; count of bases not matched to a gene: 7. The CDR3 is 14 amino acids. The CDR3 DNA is TGTGCCAGTAGACAGACAGGGGCGGCCACTGAAGCTTTCTTT. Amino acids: CASRQTGAATEAFF.

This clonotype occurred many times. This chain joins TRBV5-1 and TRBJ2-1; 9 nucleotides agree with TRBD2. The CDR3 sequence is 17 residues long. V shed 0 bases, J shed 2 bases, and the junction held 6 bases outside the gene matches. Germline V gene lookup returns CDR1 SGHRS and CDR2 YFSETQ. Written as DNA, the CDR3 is TGCGCCAGCAGCTTGGGAGAGAAGCGGGAGGCCTACAATGAGCAGTTCTTC. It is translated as CASSLGEKREAYNEQFF.

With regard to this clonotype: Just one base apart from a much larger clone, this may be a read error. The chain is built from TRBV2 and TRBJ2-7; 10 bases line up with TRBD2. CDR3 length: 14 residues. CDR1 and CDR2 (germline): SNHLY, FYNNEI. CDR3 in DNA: TGTGTCAGCAGTGAAACTAGCGGGAAGTACGAGCAGTACTTC. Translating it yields CVSSETSGKYEQYF.

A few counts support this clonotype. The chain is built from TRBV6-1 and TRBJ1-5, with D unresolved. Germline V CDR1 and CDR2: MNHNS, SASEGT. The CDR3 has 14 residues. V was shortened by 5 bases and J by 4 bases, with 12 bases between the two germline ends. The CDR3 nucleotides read TGTGCCAGCAGTCTTACGCAGAAAAATCAGCCCCAGCATTTT. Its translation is CASSLTQKNQPQHF.

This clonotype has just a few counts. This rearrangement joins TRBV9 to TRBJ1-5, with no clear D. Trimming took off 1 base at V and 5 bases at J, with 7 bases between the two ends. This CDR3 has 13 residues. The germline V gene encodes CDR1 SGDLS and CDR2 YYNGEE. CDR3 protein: CASSVSGDQPQHF. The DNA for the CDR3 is TGTGCCAGCAGCGTAAGTGGTGATCAGCCCCAGCATTTT.

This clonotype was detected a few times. The CDR3 sequence is CASSPLGLPYEQYF. The CDR3 DNA reads as TGTGCCAGCAGTCCCCTGGGACTTCCCTACGAGCAGTACTTC. This chain links TRBV28 with TRBJ2-7, with D perhaps matching TRBD2 (6 bases). V lost 5 bases and J lost 2, with 13 bases in between. Germline V CDR1 and CDR2: MDHEN, SYDVKM. CDR3 length: 14 amino acids. The full variable domain, with the rest looked up from reference TRBV28 and TRBJ2-7, is DVKVTQSSRYLVKRTGEKVFLECVQDMDHENMFWYRQDPGLGLRLIYFSYDVKMKEKGDIPEGYSVSREKKERFSLILESASTNQTSMYLCASSPLGLPYEQYFGPGTRLTVT.

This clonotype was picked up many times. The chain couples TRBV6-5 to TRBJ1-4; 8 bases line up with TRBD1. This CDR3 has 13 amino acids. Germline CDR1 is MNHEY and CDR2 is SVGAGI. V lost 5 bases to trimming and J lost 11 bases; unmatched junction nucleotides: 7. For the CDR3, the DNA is TGTGCCAGCAGTCAAAGACAGGGGTTGAAACTGTTTTTT. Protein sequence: CASSQRQGLKLFF.

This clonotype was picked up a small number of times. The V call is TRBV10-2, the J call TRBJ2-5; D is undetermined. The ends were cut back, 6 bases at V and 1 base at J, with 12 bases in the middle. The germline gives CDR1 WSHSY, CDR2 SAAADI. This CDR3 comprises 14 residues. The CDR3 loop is CASSTREIQETQYF. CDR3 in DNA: TGCGCCAGCAGCACTCGCGAAATCCAAGAGACCCAGTACTTC.

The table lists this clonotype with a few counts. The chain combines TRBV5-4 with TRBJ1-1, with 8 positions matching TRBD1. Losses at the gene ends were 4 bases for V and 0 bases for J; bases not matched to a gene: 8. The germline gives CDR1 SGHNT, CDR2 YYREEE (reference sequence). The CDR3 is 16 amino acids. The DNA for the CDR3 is TGTGCCAGCAGCCCTAGTGGGACAGGTTTGAACACTGAAGCTTTCTTT. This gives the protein CASSPSGTGLNTEAFF.

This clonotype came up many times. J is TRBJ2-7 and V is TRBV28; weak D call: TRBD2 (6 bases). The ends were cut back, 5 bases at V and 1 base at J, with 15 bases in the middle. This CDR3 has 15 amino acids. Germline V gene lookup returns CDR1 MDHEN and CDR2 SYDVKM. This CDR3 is CASSPPEGGSYEQYF. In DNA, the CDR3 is TGTGCCAGCAGTCCCCCAGAGGGAGGTTCCTACGAGCAGTACTTC.

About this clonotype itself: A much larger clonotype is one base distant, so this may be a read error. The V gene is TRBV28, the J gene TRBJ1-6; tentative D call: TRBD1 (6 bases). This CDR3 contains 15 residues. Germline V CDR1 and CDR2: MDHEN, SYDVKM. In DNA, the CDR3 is TGTGCCAGCAGCCTCAGGGGAAGGGGCAATTCACCCCTCAACTTT. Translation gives CASSLRGRGNSPLNF.

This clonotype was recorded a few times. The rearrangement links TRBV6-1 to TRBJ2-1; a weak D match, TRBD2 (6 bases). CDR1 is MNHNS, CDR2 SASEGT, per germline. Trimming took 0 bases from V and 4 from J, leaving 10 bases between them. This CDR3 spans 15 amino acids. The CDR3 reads CASSEAAEGYNEQFF. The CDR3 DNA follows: TGTGCCAGCAGTGAAGCGGCGGAGGGATACAATGAGCAGTTCTTC.

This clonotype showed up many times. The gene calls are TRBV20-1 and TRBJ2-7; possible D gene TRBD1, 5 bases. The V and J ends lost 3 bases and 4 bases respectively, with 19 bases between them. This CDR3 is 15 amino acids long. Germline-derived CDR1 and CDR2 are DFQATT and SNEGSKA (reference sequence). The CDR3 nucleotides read TGCAGTGCTAGGGACGATGATAGGGGTATGTACGAGCAGTACTTC. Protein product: CSARDDDRGMYEQYF.

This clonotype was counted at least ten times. The CDR3 protein is CASSQGAGEVDTQYF. CDR3 nucleotide sequence: TGCGCCAGCAGCCAAGGCGCGGGAGAGGTAGATACGCAGTATTTT. The rearrangement links TRBV4-3 to TRBJ2-3; 7 bases fit TRBD2. The CDR3 is made up of 15 amino acids. The germline gives CDR1 LGHNA, CDR2 YSLEER. Unmatched junction bases numbered 6, after V lost 1 base and J lost 5 bases.

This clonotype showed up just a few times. The CDR3 loop reads CASTGAGNTIYF. As DNA, the CDR3 is TGTGCCAGCACAGGGGCGGGAAACACCATATATTTT. The chain joins TRBV10-3 to TRBJ1-3, with TRBD1 identical over 7 bases. The CDR3 is 12 residues long. V lost 10 bases and J lost 4; bases outside the gene matches: 4. Germline V gives CDR1 ENHRY, CDR2 SYGVKD.

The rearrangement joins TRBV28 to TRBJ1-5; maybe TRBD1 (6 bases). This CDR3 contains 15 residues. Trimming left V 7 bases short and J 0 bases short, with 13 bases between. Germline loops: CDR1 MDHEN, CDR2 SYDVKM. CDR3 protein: CASIRTDLSNQPQHF. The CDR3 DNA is TGTGCCAGCATAAGGACAGATCTTAGCAATCAGCCCCAGCATTTT.

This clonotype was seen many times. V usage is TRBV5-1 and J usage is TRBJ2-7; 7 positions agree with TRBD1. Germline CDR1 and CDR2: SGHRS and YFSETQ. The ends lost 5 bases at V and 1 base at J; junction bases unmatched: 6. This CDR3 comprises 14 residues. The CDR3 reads CASRPQTGSYEQYF. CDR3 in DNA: TGCGCCAGCAGACCCCAGACAGGGTCCTACGAGCAGTACTTC.